This TCR beta chain was profiled in a study of T cell responses to AZD1222 COVID-19 vaccine. TCRdb's copy holds only in-frame clones and misses some; the assay was immunoSEQ multiplex PCR. This table holds about 86,000 clones, approximately 89% found once. V shed 0 bases and J shed 0 bases, with 8 bases lying between them. The CDR3 contains 16 residues. In germline, CDR1 is MNHEY, CDR2 SVGAGI. The input for sequencing was peripheral blood, taken 28 days after the second AZD1222 dose. This sequence joins TRBV6-5 and TRBJ1-4; D is uncertain. This sequence was found in an adult who received the AZD1222 COVID-19 vaccine. CDR3 region: CASSYSGSSTNEKLFF. The CDR3 DNA is TGTGCCAGCAGTTACTCGGGTAGTTCAACTAATGAAAAACTGTTTTTT.